Below are 13 T cell receptor beta chains sequenced from a single sample in a study of cytomegalovirus exposure and HLA in healthy donors. It was with 60 Vbeta and 13 Jbeta primers that the PCR ran. The data were produced by immunoSEQ multiplex PCR, yet TCRdb's version contains in-frame clones alone and is incomplete. The sample carries some 150,000 clones, approximately 80% recorded once. Sequencing was done on a sample of PBMCs. The receptors come from a male donor in good health and CMV-seronegative.

V usage is TRBV7-2 and J usage is TRBJ1-2; no clear D gene. CDR3 size: 13 residues. V was cut by 5 bases and J by 7 bases, with 14 bases left in between. Germline CDR1 and CDR2: SGHTA and FQGNSA. CDR3 bases: TGTGCCAGCAGCCCGCGTGACAACGGTGGCTACACCTTC. Translated: CASSPRDNGGYTF.

The chain links TRBV7-2 to TRBJ2-7; D uncertain. This CDR3 is built from 13 residues. Germline lookup yields CDR1 SGHTA and CDR2 FQGNSA. Deletions cut 1 base from V and 4 bases from J, with 8 bases between. CDR3 protein: CASSLGVRYEQYF. The CDR3 bases are TGTGCCAGCAGCTTAGGAGTTCGGTACGAGCAGTACTTC.

The rearrangement uses TRBV6-5 and TRBJ1-2; D is undetermined. The CDR3 covers 14 residues. Germline V gives CDR1 MNHEY, CDR2 SVGAGI. V was shortened by 4 bases and J by 11 bases, with 20 bases between the two germline ends. CDR3 sequence (DNA): TGTGCCAGCAGTTCACTGAGGTCCGGGATGAGGTACACCTTC. Translated, it gives CASSSLRSGMRYTF.

Only a few counts were recorded for this clone. The chain recombines TRBV10-2 with TRBJ1-2; D possibly corresponds to TRBD1 (5 bases). Trimming left V 7 bases short and J 4 bases short, with 16 bases between. This CDR3 is 14 amino acids long. Germline V gene data show CDR1 as WSHSY and CDR2 as SAAADI. This chain's CDR3 is CASNGRGSGYGYTF. CDR3 DNA sequence: TGCGCCAGCAATGGCCGGGGGAGTGGCTATGGCTACACCTTC.

The chain combines TRBV29-1 with TRBJ1-2; 9 bases match TRBD1. Germline V gene data show CDR1 as SQVTM and CDR2 as ANQGSEA. This CDR3 has 17 amino acids. After removal of 1 base from V and 2 bases from J, the junction contained 11 bases not matched to a gene. The CDR3 sequence is CSVEARDRVKINYGYTF. CDR3 bases: TGCAGCGTTGAAGCGCGGGACAGGGTTAAAATAAACTATGGCTACACCTTC. The full variable domain, with the rest looked up from reference TRBV29-1 and TRBJ1-2, is SAVISQKPSRDICQRGTSLTIQCQVDSQVTMMFWYRQQPGQSLTLIATANQGSEATYESGFVIDKFPISRPNLTFSTLTVSNMSPEDSSIYLCSVEARDRVKINYGYTFGSGTRLTVV.

The J gene is TRBJ2-1, the V gene TRBV30, with D perhaps matching TRBD1 (5 bases). The germline V and J ends were trimmed by 4 bases and 6 bases, with 16 bases remaining between them. This CDR3 has 14 amino acids. Germline lookup yields CDR1 GTSNPN and CDR2 SVGIG (reference sequence). CDR3 nucleotides: TGTGCCTGGAACCAGGGTGGGATATTCAATGAGCAGTTCTTC. This gives the protein CAWNQGGIFNEQFF.

The rearrangement joins TRBV5-8 to TRBJ2-1; 9 nucleotides align to TRBD2. The CDR3 contains 14 residues. Germline V gene lookup returns CDR1 SGHTS and CDR2 YDEGEE. J gave up 14 bases and V 3 bases, and 12 bases lay outside the gene matches. CDR3 loop: CASSSVELAGGKFF. The CDR3, as DNA: TGTGCCAGCAGCTCGGTGGAACTAGCGGGTGGGAAGTTCTTC.

The chain joins TRBV27 to TRBJ1-2; 10 bases agree with TRBD1. The CDR3 extends over 15 amino acids. With V trimmed by 0 bases and J by 4 bases, 2 bases remained unmatched. CDR1 and CDR2 (germline): MNHEY, SMNVEV (reference sequence). The CDR3 DNA reads as TGTGCCAGCAGTTTATCGACAGGGGGCAGCTATGGCTACACCTTC. It encodes CASSLSTGGSYGYTF.

The J gene is TRBJ1-2, the V gene TRBV20-1; maybe TRBD1 (6 bases). Germline CDR1 is DFQATT and CDR2 is SNEGSKA (reference sequence). The CDR3 contains 11 residues. The V and J ends lost 8 bases and 2 bases respectively, with 9 bases between them. In nucleotides, the CDR3 is TGCAGTACGGACAGAAACTATGGCTACACCTTC. This translates into CSTDRNYGYTF.

The sample holds one count of this clone. V is TRBV5-5 and J is TRBJ2-7; D unclear. Germline-derived CDR1 and CDR2 are SGHKS and YYEKEE (reference sequence). The CDR3 spans 13 residues. The V end lost 4 bases, the J end lost 3 bases, and 11 bases lay between the germline ends. CDR3 loop: CASSRTAVYEQYF. The CDR3 DNA is TGTGCCAGCAGCCGTACAGCCGTCTACGAGCAGTACTTC.

The chain has TRBV6-5 and TRBJ1-1; 9 positions agree with TRBD1. V dropped 4 bases and J dropped 5; count of bases not matched to a gene: 5. The CDR3 extends over 14 amino acids. CDR1 and CDR2 from the germline V gene are MNHEY and SVGAGI. CDR3 loop: CASSSTGGLTEAFF. CDR3 nucleotides: TGTGCCAGCAGTTCGACAGGGGGGTTGACTGAAGCTTTCTTT.

V usage is TRBV6-4 and J usage is TRBJ1-6, with 11 positions matching TRBD1. CDR3 length: 14 residues. Germline trimming cut 6 bases from V and 9 bases from J; bases unmatched to any gene: 4. Germline values: CDR1 MRHNA, CDR2 SNTAGT. The CDR3 is CASSRTGGTSPLHF. Written as DNA, the CDR3 is TGTGCCAGCAGCCGGACAGGGGGCACTTCACCCCTCCACTTT.

The chain carries TRBV5-1 and TRBJ1-3; 10 nucleotides match TRBD1. The V gene's germline CDR1 is SGHRS and CDR2 YFSETQ. This CDR3 region has 15 residues. V dropped 5 bases and J dropped 1; count of bases not matched to a gene: 3. The CDR3 bases are TGCGCCAGCAGGCGGGACAGGGGATCTGGAAACACCATATATTTT. Translated, it gives CASRRDRGSGNTIYF.